The 11 T cell receptor beta chains below all came from one sample that was sequenced in a study of spatial heterogeneity in lung cancer. In TCRdb, the 5' RACE reads were re-called with MiXCR into one record per CDR3 protein. The sample includes over a thousand distinct CDR3 sequences, about 13% of them seen just once. This sample's time point: sample taken at primary tumor resection. Unsorted whole RNA of tumor, nontumor lung or frozen PBMC was sequenced. The sequencing here drew on normal lung tissue next to the tumor, taken at surgery. The receptor set was obtained from a male donor with early-stage non-small cell lung cancer.

This clonotype is medium-sized by share. The gene calls are TRBV4-2 and TRBJ2-3; 14 bases agree with TRBD2. The CDR3 contains 16 residues. CDR1 and CDR2 from the germline V gene are LGHNA and YNFKEQ. J lost 6 bases, V lost 3 bases, and 5 bases had no gene match. The CDR3 DNA sequence: TGTGCCAGCAGCCAGGGACTAGCGGGGGCCGAGGATACGCAGTATTTT. Translated, it gives CASSQGLAGAEDTQYF.

This clonotype was found a few times. The chain is built from TRBV2 and TRBJ2-5; D is unresolved. Germline loops: CDR1 SNHLY, CDR2 FYNNEI. The CDR3 runs 14 residues. V was cut by 1 base and J by 2 bases, with 8 bases left in between. The DNA for the CDR3 is TGTGCCAGCAGTGAAGGGAAGCTTCAAGAGACCCAGTACTTC. It yields the protein CASSEGKLQETQYF.

This clonotype is labeled as large. The chain is built from TRBV5-8 and TRBJ2-3; a possible D gene is TRBD1 (6 bases). The CDR3 has 16 residues. CDR1 and CDR2 from the germline V gene are SGHTS and YDEGEE. The V end lost 0 bases, the J end lost 1 base, and 12 bases lay between the germline ends. This CDR3 is CASSLGQGIGTDTQYF. The CDR3, as DNA: TGTGCCAGCAGCTTGGGGCAGGGGATTGGCACAGATACGCAGTATTTT.

This clonotype is medium-sized within its sample. This chain links TRBV12-3 or TRBV12-4 with TRBJ2-1; TRBD2 is a possible D gene (5 bases). Trimming left V 3 bases short and J 15 bases short, with 12 bases between. This CDR3 is 11 amino acids long. The CDR3 nucleotides are TGTGCCAGCAGTTTTTCGACTACCTGGTTCTTC. It translates to CASSFSTTWFF.

By share, this clonotype counts as large. The chain uses TRBV28 and TRBJ1-6; a weak D match, TRBD1 (6 bases). Germline loops: CDR1 MDHEN, CDR2 SYDVKM. The CDR3 consists of 19 residues. The V end lost 7 bases, the J end lost 0 bases, and 22 bases lay between the germline ends. The CDR3 DNA reads TGTGCCAGCAATCCGAGGACAGTCCAAGAATTCTCCTATAATTCACCCCTCCACTTT. As protein: CASNPRTVQEFSYNSPLHF.

The rearrangement uses TRBV12-3 or TRBV12-4 and TRBJ2-3, with 10 bases that match TRBD1. This CDR3 is built from 12 residues. With 5 bases clipped from V and 14 bases from J, the junction kept 7 bases outside the gene matches. This chain's CDR3 is CASSQDRGLRYF. In nucleotides, the CDR3 is TGTGCCAGCAGTCAGGACAGGGGGTTAAGGTATTTT.

This clonotype was detected ten times or more. V usage is TRBV6-5 and J usage is TRBJ2-2; tentatively, D is TRBD1 or TRBD2 (5 bases each). Germline V gene data show CDR1 as MNHEY and CDR2 as SVGAGI. CDR3 size: 14 residues. V dropped 8 bases and J dropped 6 bases, with 16 bases sitting between them. DNA of the CDR3: TGTGCCAGCGCCCGGAGCCAGGGAGCCGGGGAGCTGTTTTTT. Amino acid sequence: CASARSQGAGELFF.

In its sample, this clonotype ranks as medium-sized (0.01 to 0.1%). CDR3 residues: CASSLGQEGEQYF. In DNA form, the CDR3 reads TGTGCCAGCAGCTTGGGACAAGAGGGTGAGCAGTACTTC. The V and J genes are TRBV5-5 and TRBJ2-7; D is possibly TRBD2 (5 bases). Germline CDR1 SGHKS, CDR2 YYEKEE (reference sequence). The CDR3 contains 13 residues. The V end lost 0 bases, the J end lost 7 bases, and 11 bases lay between the germline ends.

This clonotype is medium-sized. This sequence joins TRBV5-1 and TRBJ2-3; 7 positions match TRBD2. V lost 4 bases to trimming and J lost 0 bases; unmatched junction nucleotides: 5. The CDR3 is made up of 15 amino acids. The V gene's germline CDR1 is SGHRS and CDR2 YFSETQ. The CDR3 here is CASSPGLPSTDTQYF. For the CDR3, the DNA is TGCGCCAGCAGCCCGGGACTACCTAGCACAGATACGCAGTATTTT.

This clonotype counts as large (0.1 to 1%). Written as DNA, the CDR3 is TGTGCCAGCCTGGGACAGAGCTCCTACAATGAGCAGTTCTTC. As protein: CASLGQSSYNEQFF. The rearrangement uses TRBV11-2 and TRBJ2-1; the match to TRBD1 covers 7 bases. V lost 8 bases and J lost 0; bases outside the gene matches: 4. The germline V gene has CDR1 SGHAT and CDR2 FQNNGV. This CDR3 has 14 amino acids.

This clonotype is labeled as medium-sized. This sequence joins TRBV20-1 and TRBJ2-1; D unresolved. This CDR3 has 21 residues. CDR1 is DFQATT, CDR2 SNEGSKA, per germline (reference sequence). V gave up 0 bases and J gave up 1 base, with 28 bases separating them. This CDR3 is CSARDTRWTEALSSSYNEQFF. DNA of the CDR3: TGCAGTGCTAGAGACACCCGCTGGACCGAAGCCCTTAGTAGTTCCTACAATGAGCAGTTCTTC.